Included here is one T cell receptor beta chain sequence, with context. This entry is derived from a study of response to subunit inactivated influenza vaccine. TCRdb re-called the RT-PCR reads through MiXCR, storing one row per CDR3 protein. Of 550,000 to 800,000 distinct CDR3 sequences in the sample, approximately 14% were seen once. This TCR was sampled from a man aged 45-65 years who received an inactivated influenza vaccine. Here the sequenced sample was PBMCs from blood, taken roughly 15 days before vaccination.

CDR3 bases: TGTGCCAGCAGCCCCCATGGGGGGCACGCAGATACGCAGTATTTT. This codes for CASSPHGGHADTQYF. This chain uses TRBV7-3 with TRBJ2-3, with D perhaps assigned TRBD1 or TRBD2 (6 bases each). The CDR3 covers 15 residues. The V and J ends lost 5 bases and 4 bases respectively, with 16 bases between them. CDR1 is SGHTA, CDR2 FQGTGA, per germline. Together with reference TRBV7-3 and TRBJ2-3, the CDR3 gives the full variable domain: GAGVSQTPSNKVTEKGKYVELRCDPISGHTALYWYRQSLGQGPEFLIYFQGTGAADDSGLPNDRFFAVRPEGSVSTLKIQRTERGDSAVYLCASSPHGGHADTQYFGPGTRLTVL.